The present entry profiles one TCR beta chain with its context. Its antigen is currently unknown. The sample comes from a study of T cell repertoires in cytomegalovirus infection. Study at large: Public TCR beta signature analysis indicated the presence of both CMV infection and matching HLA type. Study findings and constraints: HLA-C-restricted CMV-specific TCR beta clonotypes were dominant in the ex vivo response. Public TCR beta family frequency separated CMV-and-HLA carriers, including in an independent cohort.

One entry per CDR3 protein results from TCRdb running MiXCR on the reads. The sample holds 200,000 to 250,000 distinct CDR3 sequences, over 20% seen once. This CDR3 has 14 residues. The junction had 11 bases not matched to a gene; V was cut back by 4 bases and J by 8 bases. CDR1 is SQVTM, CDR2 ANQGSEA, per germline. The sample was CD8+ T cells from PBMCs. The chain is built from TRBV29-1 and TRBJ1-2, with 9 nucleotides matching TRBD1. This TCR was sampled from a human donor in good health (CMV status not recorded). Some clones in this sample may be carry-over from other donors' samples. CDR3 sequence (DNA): TGCAGCGTTGGGAGACAGGGGGGCCTGAAGGGCTACACCTTC. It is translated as CSVGRQGGLKGYTF.